The T cell receptor beta chain under discussion was sequenced for a study of T-cell reconstitution after alpha-beta-depleted transplantation in children. Unique molecular identifiers were incorporated when the TCRbeta library was constructed. MiXCR, run by TCRdb on the PCR reads, gives a single entry per CDR3 protein. The sample includes around 410,000 distinct CDR3 sequences, roughly 11% seen only once; the top ten take roughly 5.5%. Many counts were recorded for this clonotype. The CDR3 has 15 residues. Germline V gives CDR1 SGHKS, CDR2 YYEKEE (reference sequence). The V gene lost 0 bases and the J gene lost 3 bases, with 11 bases spanning the gap.

The chain carries TRBV5-5 and TRBJ2-3; possibly TRBD1 for D (5 bases). The source is a human donor who donated a stem cell graft to a child with acute myeloid leukemia. This specimen was PBMCs from the stem cell graft donor, taken from the stem cell graft. CDR3 bases: TGTGCCAGCAGCTTGGGGTCCAGGGCGACAGATACGCAGTATTTT. Protein sequence: CASSLGSRATDTQYF.